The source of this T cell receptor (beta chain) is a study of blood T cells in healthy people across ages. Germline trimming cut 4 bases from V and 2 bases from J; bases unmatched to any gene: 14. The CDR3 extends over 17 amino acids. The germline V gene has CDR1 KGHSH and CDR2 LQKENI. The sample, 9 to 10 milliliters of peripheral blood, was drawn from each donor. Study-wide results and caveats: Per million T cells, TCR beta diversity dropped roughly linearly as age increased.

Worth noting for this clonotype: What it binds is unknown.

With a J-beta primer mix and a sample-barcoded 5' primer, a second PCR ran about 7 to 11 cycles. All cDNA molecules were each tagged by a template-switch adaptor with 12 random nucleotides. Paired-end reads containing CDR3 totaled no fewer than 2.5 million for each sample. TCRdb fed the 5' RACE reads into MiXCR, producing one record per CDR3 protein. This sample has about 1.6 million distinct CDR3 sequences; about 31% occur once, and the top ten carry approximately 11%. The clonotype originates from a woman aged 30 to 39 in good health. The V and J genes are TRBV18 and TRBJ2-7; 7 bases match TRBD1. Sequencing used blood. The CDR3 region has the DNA TGTGCCAGCTCACGTACCATGGACAGGTGGGATCCCTACGAGCAGTACTTC. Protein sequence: CASSRTMDRWDPYEQYF.